A single sample gave rise to the 22 T cell receptor beta chains below, sequenced in a study of breast tumors, draining lymph nodes, adjacent tissues listed by TCRdb under 2016. Library preparation was by multiplex PCR. Sequencer: Illumina HiSeq 2000. TCRdb redid the processing of the public reads, applying fastp at Q25 and MiXCR, and retained in-frame beta chains. Each entry is one CDR3 protein sequence, shown with its most common DNA and genes. For this sample the table gives 9,000 to 15,000 distinct CDR3 sequences, of which about 36% were detected only once. The ten top clones hold more than 12% of the sample. The specimen was breast tumor tissue. These receptor sequences come from a female donor with breast cancer. Some clones in this sample may be carry-over from other donors' samples.

V and J are TRBV2 and TRBJ2-7; TRBD1 or TRBD2 may be the D gene (5 bases each). CDR3 length equals 13 residues. Trimming left V 7 bases short and J 6 bases short, with 16 bases between. Germline assignment: CDR1 SNHLY and CDR2 FYNNEI. In DNA, the CDR3 is TGTGCCAGCAACATCGGGGCAACGGGCGAGCAGTACTTC. Translating gives CASNIGATGEQYF.

The chain recombines TRBV5-6 with TRBJ2-7; D might be TRBD2 (5 bases). The CDR3 has 15 amino acids. Trimming left V 1 base short and J 4 bases short, with 15 bases between. Germline CDR1 SGHDT, CDR2 YYEEEE. The CDR3 loop reads CASSLLKTRRYEQYF. DNA of the CDR3: TGTGCCAGCAGCTTGCTCAAAACTAGAAGGTACGAGCAGTACTTC.

In its sample, this clonotype was seen many times. This sequence joins TRBV20-1 and TRBJ2-1; the match to TRBD2 covers 7 bases. Germline loops: CDR1 DFQATT, CDR2 SNEGSKA (reference sequence). This CDR3 is 15 amino acids long. Unmatched junction bases numbered 11, after V lost 6 bases and J lost 3 bases. CDR3 protein: CSARQLGLDYNEQFF. CDR3 nucleotides: TGCAGTGCCAGACAACTAGGACTAGACTACAATGAGCAGTTCTTC.

A note on this clonotype: One end of the junction varies from germline; a read error may be responsible. The chain combines TRBV12-3 or TRBV12-4 with TRBJ2-5, with D perhaps TRBD2 (6 bases). CDR3 length: 14 amino acids. The CDR3 reads CASSLFGGSETQCF. DNA for the CDR3: TGTGCCAGCAGTTTATTCGGGGGATCGGAGACCCAGTGCTTC.

This clonotype was seen at least ten times. This sequence joins TRBV6-5 and TRBJ2-1, with 9 bases aligning to TRBD2. The CDR3 spans 12 residues. From germline, CDR1 is MNHEY and CDR2 SVGAGI. Losses at the gene ends were 6 bases for V and 13 bases for J; bases not matched to a gene: 7. CDR3: CASRETGTSQFF. CDR3 DNA: TGTGCCAGCAGAGAGACCGGGACTAGCCAGTTCTTC.

The V gene is TRBV6-2 or TRBV6-3, the J gene TRBJ1-3; D possibly corresponds to TRBD1 (5 bases). The germline V gene encodes CDR1 MNHEY and CDR2 SVGEGT. Deletions cut 3 bases from V and 0 bases from J, with 18 bases between. This CDR3 has 18 amino acids. The CDR3 sequence is CASSYPIRTLDSGNTIYF. For the CDR3, the DNA is TGTGCCAGCAGTTATCCTATCCGGACATTAGACTCTGGAAACACCATATATTTT.

About this clonotype: A read error is possible here, since a much larger clone lies one base away. CDR3 DNA: TGTGCCAGCAGCCAAGGGACAGGGGGACGTTCCGGAAACACCATACATTTT. Its translation: CASSQGTGGRSGNTIHF. V is TRBV3-1 and J is TRBJ1-3; 10 bases match TRBD1. Germline V lookup: CDR1 LGHDT, CDR2 YNNKEL (reference sequence). The CDR3 is 17 amino acids. Filled out from reference TRBV3-1 and TRBJ1-3, the complete variable domain reads DTAVSQTPKYLVTQMGNDKSIKCEQNLGHDTMYWYKQDSKKFLKIMFSYNNKELIINETVPNRFSPKSPDKAHLNLHINSLELGDSAVYFCASSQGTGGRSGNTIHFGEGSWLTVV.

This clonotype was recorded a few times. This rearrangement joins TRBV2 to TRBJ1-4, with 7 bases fitting TRBD1. The CDR3 totals 14 residues. Germline CDR1 reads SNHLY; CDR2 reads FYNNEI. With 6 bases clipped from V and 6 bases from J, the junction kept 7 bases outside the gene matches. The DNA of the CDR3 is TGTGCCAGCAGGGACACCGGGACAGATGAAAAACTGTTTTTT. Translated, it gives CASRDTGTDEKLFF.

Ten or more counts support this clonotype. The J gene is TRBJ1-2, the V gene TRBV7-9; perhaps TRBD1 as D (5 bases). The CDR3 spans 18 residues. V dropped 4 bases and J dropped 0 bases, with 21 bases sitting between them. The germline V gene encodes CDR1 SEHNR and CDR2 FQNEAQ (reference sequence). In DNA form, the CDR3 reads TGTGCCAGCAGCTCGTCAAAAACGACAGAGACTTCTAACTATGGCTACACCTTC. This encodes CASSSSKTTETSNYGYTF.

Remarks on this clonotype: One junction end does not reproduce the germline sequence, and a read error may be involved. The chain links TRBV29-1 to TRBJ2-7; no clear D gene. The CDR3 runs to 16 residues. Germline values: CDR1 SQVTM, CDR2 ANQGSEA. CDR3 region: CSVEVWADRSSYEEYF. The CDR3 DNA reads as TGCAGCGTTGAAGTTTGGGCGGACCGGAGCTCATACGAGGAGTACTTC.

Turning to this clonotype: This may stem from a read error, because a much larger clone lies one nucleotide away. V and J are TRBV7-3 and TRBJ2-5; TRBD2 is a possible D gene (6 bases). The germline gives CDR1 SGHTA, CDR2 FQGTGA. CDR3 length: 14 residues. V lost 2 bases, J lost 4 bases, and 11 bases lay in between. The CDR3 loop is CASSLDGEAETQYF. For the CDR3, the DNA is TGTGCCAGCAGCTTAGATGGGGAGGCAGAGACCCAGTACTTC.

This clonotype was seen at least ten times. J is TRBJ2-1 and V is TRBV9; D is undetermined. Trimming left V 0 bases short and J 3 bases short, with 13 bases between. Per germline, CDR1 SGDLS and CDR2 YYNGEE. The CDR3 sequence is 16 residues long. As DNA, the CDR3 is TGTGCCAGCAGCGTAGCTGTGGCGGCCGTCTACAATGAGCAGTTCTTC. Its protein is CASSVAVAAVYNEQFF. The full variable domain, with the rest looked up from reference TRBV9 and TRBJ2-1, is DSGVTQTPKHLITATGQRVTLRCSPRSGDLSVYWYQQSLDQGLQFLIQYYNGEERAKGNILERFSAQQFPDLHSELNLSSLELGDSALYFCASSVAVAAVYNEQFFGPGTRLTVL.

At least ten counts were recorded for this clonotype. The chain links TRBV19 to TRBJ2-2; 8 bases fit TRBD1. Germline values: CDR1 LNHDA, CDR2 SQIVND (reference sequence). The CDR3 totals 18 residues. With 2 bases clipped from V and 6 bases from J, the junction kept 14 bases outside the gene matches. Here the CDR3 reads CASSIKFGQGLDAGELFF. CDR3 coding DNA: TGTGCCAGTAGTATAAAGTTTGGACAGGGATTAGATGCCGGGGAGCTGTTTTTT.

This clonotype was observed many times. The missing conserved phenylalanine or tryptophan at the end of this CDR3 makes a read error likely. Because the CDR3's place on the DNA is in doubt, the DNA is left out and the CDR3 is given as listed by TCRdb. This sequence joins TRBV24-1 and TRBJ2-4; whether TRBD2, the table's D call, matches the DNA was not checked. The CDR3 spans 12 amino acids, including both terminal residues. Germline CDR1 is KGHDR and CDR2 is SFDVKD. The CDR3 here is CATSDLYGGPLL.

This chain links TRBV7-9 with TRBJ2-7, with D unclear. Looked up from germline, CDR1 is SEHNR and CDR2 is FQNEAQ (reference sequence). V lost 0 bases and J lost 3, with 6 bases in between. The CDR3 runs 13 residues. The chain's CDR3 is CASSLATHYEQYF. The CDR3 DNA reads TGTGCCAGCAGCTTAGCTACACACTACGAGCAGTACTTC.

The chain employs TRBV5-1 and TRBJ2-1; no reliable D call. CDR3 length: 13 residues. The V and J ends lost 0 bases and 3 bases respectively, with 4 bases between them. From germline, CDR1 is SGHRS and CDR2 YFSETQ. In DNA, the CDR3 is TGCGCCAGCAGCTTGGAGGTCTACAATGAGCAGTTCTTC. This codes for CASSLEVYNEQFF.

This clonotype is medium-sized in the sample. The chain links TRBV20-1 to TRBJ1-6, with D possibly being TRBD1 (5 bases). This CDR3 has 14 residues. In germline, CDR1 is DFQATT, CDR2 SNEGSKA (reference sequence). Trimming cost V 6 bases and J 6 bases, with 15 bases left between them. This CDR3 is CSAGTTESNSPLHF. CDR3 nucleotide sequence: TGCAGTGCCGGTACGACAGAGAGTAATTCACCCCTCCACTTT.

The table lists this clonotype with many counts. The chain recombines TRBV5-1 with TRBJ2-1; 10 bases fit TRBD2. J lost 2 bases, V lost 4 bases, and 3 bases had no gene match. The CDR3 length is 15 residues. Germline V gene data show CDR1 as SGHRS and CDR2 as YFSETQ. The CDR3 nucleotides are TGCGCCAGCAGCCTAGGACTAGCGGCCTACAATGAGCAGTTCTTC. Protein sequence: CASSLGLAAYNEQFF.

This chain links TRBV5-5 with TRBJ2-3; 7 positions agree with TRBD1. The CDR3 totals 15 residues. Looked up from germline, CDR1 is SGHKS and CDR2 is YYEKEE (reference sequence). The J segment lost 1 base and the V segment lost 2 bases, leaving 4 bases of the junction unmatched. The CDR3 loop is CASSFGDSGTDTQYF. The CDR3 bases are TGTGCCAGCAGCTTTGGGGACAGTGGCACAGATACGCAGTATTTT.

This clonotype occurred many times. The chain combines TRBV12-3 or TRBV12-4 with TRBJ1-2, with TRBD1 as a possible D gene (6 bases). This CDR3 is built from 13 residues. V lost 6 bases and J lost 6, with 14 bases in between. The CDR3 spells CASSLGRGDGYTF. The CDR3 DNA sequence: TGTGCCAGCAGCCTCGGGAGGGGGGATGGCTACACCTTC.

The CDR3 DNA sequence: TGTGCCAGCAGTTACAGGCCAGGGGATGAGCAGTTCTTC. Protein product: CASSYRPGDEQFF. This rearrangement joins TRBV6-5 to TRBJ2-1, with a tentative D call TRBD1 (6 bases). Germline CDR1 and CDR2: MNHEY and SVGAGI. This CDR3 has 13 amino acids. V was trimmed by 2 bases and J by 8 bases, leaving 10 bases between them.

This clonotype occurred many times. V is TRBV9 and J is TRBJ2-5; 8 bases agree with TRBD2. V lost 3 bases to trimming and J lost 4 bases; unmatched junction nucleotides: 8. CDR3 length: 15 residues. The germline CDR1 and CDR2 sequences are SGDLS and YYNGEE. CDR3 loop: CASSAGPGGGETQYF. CDR3 sequence (DNA): TGTGCCAGCAGCGCCGGGCCGGGGGGGGGAGAGACCCAGTACTTC. Looking up the rest from reference TRBV9 and TRBJ2-5 gives the full variable domain: DSGVTQTPKHLITATGQRVTLRCSPRSGDLSVYWYQQSLDQGLQFLIQYYNGEERAKGNILERFSAQQFPDLHSELNLSSLELGDSALYFCASSAGPGGGETQYFGPGTRLLVL.